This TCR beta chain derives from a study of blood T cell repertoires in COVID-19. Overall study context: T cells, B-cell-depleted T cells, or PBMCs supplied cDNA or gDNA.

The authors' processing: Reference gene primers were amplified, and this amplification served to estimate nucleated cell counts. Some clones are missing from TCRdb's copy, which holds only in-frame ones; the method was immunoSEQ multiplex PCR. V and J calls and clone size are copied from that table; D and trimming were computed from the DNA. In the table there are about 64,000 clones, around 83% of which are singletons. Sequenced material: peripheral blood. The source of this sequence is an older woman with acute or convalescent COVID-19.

The CDR3 sequence is CASTEGASGANVLTF. The CDR3 region has the DNA TGCGCCAGCACCGAGGGAGCTTCTGGGGCCAACGTCCTGACTTTC. V is TRBV10-2 and J is TRBJ2-6; a weak D match, TRBD2 (5 bases). The CDR3 is 15 residues long. Germline assignment: CDR1 WSHSY and CDR2 SAAADI. The V end lost 7 bases, the J end lost 1 base, and 11 bases lay between the germline ends.